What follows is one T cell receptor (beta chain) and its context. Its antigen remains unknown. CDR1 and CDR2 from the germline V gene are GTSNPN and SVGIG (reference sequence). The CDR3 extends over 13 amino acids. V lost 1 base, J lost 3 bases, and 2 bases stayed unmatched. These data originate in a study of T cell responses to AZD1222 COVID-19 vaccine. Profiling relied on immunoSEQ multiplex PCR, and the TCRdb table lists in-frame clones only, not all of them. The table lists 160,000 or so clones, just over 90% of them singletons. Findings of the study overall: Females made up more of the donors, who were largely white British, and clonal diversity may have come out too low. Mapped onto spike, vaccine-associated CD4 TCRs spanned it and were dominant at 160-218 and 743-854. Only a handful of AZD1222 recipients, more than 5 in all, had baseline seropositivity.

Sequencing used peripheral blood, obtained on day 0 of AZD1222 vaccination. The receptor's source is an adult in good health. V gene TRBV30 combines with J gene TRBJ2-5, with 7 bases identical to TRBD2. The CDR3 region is CAWSGTRKETQYF. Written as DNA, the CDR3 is TGTGCCTGGAGTGGGACTAGGAAAGAGACCCAGTACTTC.